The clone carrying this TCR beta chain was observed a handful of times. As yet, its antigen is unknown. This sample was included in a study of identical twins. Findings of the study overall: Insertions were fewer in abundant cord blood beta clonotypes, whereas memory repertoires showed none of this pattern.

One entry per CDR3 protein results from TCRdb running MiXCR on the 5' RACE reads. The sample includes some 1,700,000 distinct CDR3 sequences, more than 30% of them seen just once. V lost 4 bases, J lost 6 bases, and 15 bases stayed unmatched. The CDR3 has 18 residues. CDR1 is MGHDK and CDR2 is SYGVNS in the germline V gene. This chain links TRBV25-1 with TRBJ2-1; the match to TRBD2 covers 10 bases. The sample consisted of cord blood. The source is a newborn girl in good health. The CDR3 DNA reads TGTGCCAGCAGTGGCCATAAAGCTAGCGGGAGTGGTTTCAATGAGCAGTTCTTC. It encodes CASSGHKASGSGFNEQFF.